These 17 T cell receptor beta chains share one sample of origin, sequenced in a study of blood T cells in healthy people across ages. The use of a sample-barcoded 5' primer and a J-beta primer mix characterized a second PCR of roughly 6 to 11 cycles. TCRdb redid the calling of the 5' RACE reads with MiXCR, one entry per CDR3 protein. Of approximately 1,000,000 distinct CDR3 sequences listed, 40% to 50% were seen once; the top ten hold approximately 17%. Sequences were obtained from blood. The receptors stem from a woman aged 55 to 70 in good health.

The V gene is TRBV6-4, the J gene TRBJ2-1, with D hard to call. Trimming pared 4 bases from V and 5 bases from J, leaving 9 bases between. Germline CDR1 MRHNA, CDR2 SNTAGT. The CDR3 covers 13 residues. This CDR3 is CASSVKSNNEQFF. CDR3 nucleotide sequence: TGTGCCAGCAGTGTCAAGTCCAACAATGAGCAGTTCTTC.

V is TRBV20-1 and J is TRBJ2-5; either TRBD1 or TRBD2 may supply D (6 bases each). The DNA end is a closer match to TRBJ2-4, so the J assignment may be wrong. The length of the CDR3 is 13 residues. The V gene's germline CDR1 is DFQATT and CDR2 SNEGSKA (reference sequence). The CDR3 is CSAIPGGSNIQYF. Here the CDR3 DNA reads TGCAGTGCTATCCCCGGGGGCTCTAACATTCAGTACTTC.

In its sample, this clonotype was seen a few times. The rearrangement joins TRBV25-1 to TRBJ2-4, with D unresolved. The end of the DNA fits TRBJ2-7 better, so the J call may be wrong. Germline CDR1 is MGHDK and CDR2 is SYGVNS. The CDR3 has 15 residues. CDR3 coding DNA: TGTGCCAGCAGTGAATCCGGAAGGCCGAGCTACGAGCAGTACTTC. Its translation is CASSESGRPSYEQYF.

The V and J genes are TRBV28 and TRBJ2-1; possibly TRBD1 or TRBD2 for D (6 bases each). The length of the CDR3 is 17 residues. V lost 6 bases to trimming and J lost 6 bases, with 24 bases between them. From germline, CDR1 is MDHEN and CDR2 SYDVKM. CDR3 nucleotide sequence: TGTGCCAGCAGACCGACCCGGGACCAAGAGGGGGGCAATGAGCAGTTCTTC. Its protein is CASRPTRDQEGGNEQFF.

The CDR3 loop is CASSGSGVRADVQYF. For the CDR3, the DNA is TGTGCCAGCAGTGGAAGCGGAGTGAGAGCAGATGTGCAGTATTTT. The V call is TRBV12-3 or TRBV12-4, the J call TRBJ2-3; TRBD2 might be the D (5 bases). The CDR3 is made up of 15 amino acids. Trimming stripped 5 bases from V and 11 bases from J, with 23 bases between.

The chain joins TRBV15 to TRBJ2-7, with 15 bases lining up with TRBD2. V lost 0 bases to trimming and J lost 6 bases; unmatched junction nucleotides: 9. The CDR3 has 18 residues. CDR1 LNHNV and CDR2 YYDKDF come from the germline V gene (reference sequence). CDR3: CATSRETSGLAGGSEQYF. The CDR3, as DNA: TGTGCCACCAGCAGAGAAACCTCGGGACTAGCGGGAGGTAGCGAGCAGTACTTC. Together with reference TRBV15 and TRBJ2-7, the CDR3 gives the full variable domain: DAMVIQNPRYQVTQFGKPVTLSCSQTLNHNVMYWYQQKSSQAPKLLFHYYDKDFNNEADTPDNFQSRRPNTSFCFLDIRSPGLGDTAMYLCATSRETSGLAGGSEQYFGPGTRLTVT.

This clonotype was found a few times. The chain has TRBV29-1 and TRBJ2-7; 10 positions agree with TRBD1. The length of the CDR3 is 12 residues. The trim removed 4 bases at V and 10 bases at J, leaving 7 bases unmatched. Germline lookup yields CDR1 SQVTM and CDR2 ANQGSEA. CDR3 in DNA: TGCAGCGTTGCGACAGGGGGCAGGGGCCAGTACTTC. This gives the protein CSVATGGRGQYF.

V and J are TRBV15 and TRBJ2-5; TRBD1 aligns across 7 bases. The CDR3 has 14 amino acids. V trimming: 1 base; J trimming: 4 bases; junction bases outside the gene matches: 3. The germline gives CDR1 LNHNV, CDR2 YYDKDF (reference sequence). CDR3 in amino acids: CATSRVTGVETQYF. DNA of the CDR3: TGTGCCACCAGCAGAGTCACAGGGGTAGAGACCCAGTACTTC.

V usage is TRBV20-1 and J usage is TRBJ2-1, with D perhaps TRBD2 (6 bases). The ends were cut back, 6 bases at V and 9 bases at J, with 15 bases in the middle. The CDR3 extends over 12 amino acids. Germline V lookup: CDR1 DFQATT, CDR2 SNEGSKA (reference sequence). The CDR3 bases are TGCAGTGCCAGATCCTCCGGGGGTGAGCAGTTCTTC. It is translated as CSARSSGGEQFF.

This clonotype was counted between two and nine times. The CDR3 sequence is CASSVVGAGNEQFF. CDR3 nucleotides: TGTGCCAGCAGCGTAGTTGGAGCGGGGAATGAGCAGTTCTTC. The chain employs TRBV9 and TRBJ2-1; 7 nucleotides match TRBD2. The CDR3 has 14 amino acids. Germline V gene lookup returns CDR1 SGDLS and CDR2 YYNGEE. The V gene end was trimmed by 0 bases and the J gene end by 7 bases; junction bases not matched to a gene: 4.

The chain carries TRBV7-8 and TRBJ2-1, with TRBD2 identical over 13 bases. The germline V gene encodes CDR1 SGHVS and CDR2 FQNEAQ. The V and J ends lost 5 bases and 8 bases, in that order; junction bases with no gene match: 6. The CDR3 contains 15 residues. The CDR3 protein is CASSLLAGGPYEQFF. In DNA form, the CDR3 reads TGTGCCAGCAGCCTACTAGCGGGAGGGCCTTATGAGCAGTTCTTC.

In its sample, this clonotype was seen a few times. The chain recombines TRBV7-2 with TRBJ2-2; D possibly corresponds to TRBD2 (5 bases). Germline CDR1 reads SGHTA; CDR2 reads FQGNSA. This CDR3 is 15 amino acids long. Trimming removed 4 bases from V and 0 bases from J, with 9 bases in between. The chain's CDR3 is CASSSGTTNTGELFF. CDR3 DNA: TGTGCCAGCAGCTCGGGAACAACGAACACCGGGGAGCTGTTTTTT.

The chain is built from TRBV27 and TRBJ2-7; TRBD2 is a possible D gene (6 bases). From germline, CDR1 is MNHEY and CDR2 SMNVEV (reference sequence). The CDR3 spans 15 residues. V lost 5 bases, J lost 2 bases, and 16 bases lay in between. In nucleotides, the CDR3 is TGTGCCAGCAGTCCATTTTCTAGCGCGACCTACGAGCAGTACTTC. Translating gives CASSPFSSATYEQYF.

Note on this clonotype: An end of the junction differs from the germline gene, which may be a read error. The J gene is TRBJ2-3, the V gene TRBV15, with D tentatively TRBD1 (6 bases). Germline CDR1 is LNHNV and CDR2 is YYDKDF (reference sequence). This CDR3 has 15 amino acids. The CDR3 bases are TGTGCCACCAGCAGTAACAGGGAGTTCACAGATACGCGGTATTTT. Amino acids: CATSSNREFTDTRYF.

The chain is built from TRBV29-1 and TRBJ2-1; no definite D call. This CDR3 has 16 residues. CDR1 and CDR2 (germline): SQVTM, ANQGSEA. V was pared by 3 bases and J by 6 bases, with 21 bases between. CDR3 loop: CSVERQGRTQCNEQFF. CDR3 DNA: TGCAGCGTTGAGCGCCAAGGCCGGACCCAGTGCAATGAGCAGTTCTTC.

The CDR3 loop is CAGGENVLTF. The CDR3 DNA is TGTGCCGGAGGAGAAAACGTCCTGACTTTC. The V and J genes are TRBV6-2 or TRBV6-3 and TRBJ2-6; tentative D call: TRBD2 (5 bases). V lost 11 bases and J 10 bases, leaving 9 bases between the germline ends. The CDR3 spans 10 residues. Germline-derived CDR1 and CDR2 are MNHEY and SVGEGT.

This clonotype has just a few counts. V usage is TRBV9 and J usage is TRBJ1-3; D possibly corresponds to TRBD1 (5 bases). Germline V gene sequence: CDR1 SGDLS, CDR2 YYNGEE. This CDR3 has 13 amino acids. With 2 bases removed from V and 8 bases from J, the gap between germline ends came to 11 bases. The CDR3 protein is CASSVQGEDTIYF. CDR3 in DNA: TGTGCCAGCAGCGTCCAGGGAGAGGACACCATATATTTT. The whole variable domain, remainder taken from reference TRBV9 and TRBJ1-3, is DSGVTQTPKHLITATGQRVTLRCSPRSGDLSVYWYQQSLDQGLQFLIQYYNGEERAKGNILERFSAQQFPDLHSELNLSSLELGDSALYFCASSVQGEDTIYFGEGSWLTVV.